The 14 T cell receptor beta chains below all came from one sample that was sequenced in a study of blood T cell repertoires in COVID-19. The assay was immunoSEQ multiplex PCR, and TCRdb's table has in-frame clones only and misses some. The data hold 120,000 to 150,000 clones, with around 88% observed a single time. The sample consisted of peripheral blood. All receptors derive from a woman aged 55 to 70 with acute or convalescent COVID-19.

The J gene is TRBJ1-1, the V gene TRBV19; 9 bases agree with TRBD1. Per the germline V gene, CDR1 is LNHDA and CDR2 is SQIVND (reference sequence). V was clipped by 7 bases and J by 0 bases; unmatched bases: 9. The length of the CDR3 is 16 residues. In nucleotides, the CDR3 is TGTGCCAGTAAATGGGGACAGGGAAATTTGAACACTGAAGCTTTCTTT. Protein: CASKWGQGNLNTEAFF. Drawing the rest from reference TRBV19 and TRBJ1-1, the complete variable domain is DGGITQSPKYLFRKEGQNVTLSCEQNLNHDAMYWYRQDPGQGLRLIYYSQIVNDFQKGDIAEGYSVSREKKESFPLTVTSAQKNPTAFYLCASKWGQGNLNTEAFFGQGTRLTVV.

The V and J genes are TRBV24-1 and TRBJ1-1; TRBD1 matches 7 bases. Germline CDR1 and CDR2: KGHDR and SFDVKD. V was pared by 3 bases and J by 8 bases, with 2 bases of the junction left unmatched. The CDR3 has 12 amino acids. The CDR3 region has the DNA TGTGCCACCAGTGATCGACAGGGCGAAGCTTTCTTT. Translated, it gives CATSDRQGEAFF.

This chain uses TRBV2 with TRBJ2-2, with 8 bases fitting TRBD1. V was clipped by 4 bases and J by 1 base; unmatched bases: 5. Germline CDR1 and CDR2: SNHLY and FYNNEI. The CDR3 is 16 residues long. DNA for the CDR3: TGTGCCAGCAGTGTATTAGGACAGGGGAACACCGGGGAGCTGTTTTTT. It codes for CASSVLGQGNTGELFF.

This chain joins TRBV4-1 and TRBJ2-2, with TRBD2 as a possible D gene (5 bases). Deletions cut 1 base from V and 6 bases from J, with 9 bases between. This CDR3 has 14 residues. CDR1 and CDR2 from the germline V gene are MGHRA and YSYEKL. This chain's CDR3 is CASSQVRDPGELFF. The CDR3 bases are TGCGCCAGCAGCCAAGTGAGGGATCCCGGGGAGCTGTTTTTT.

V is TRBV14 and J is TRBJ1-1, with D unclear. This CDR3 has 15 residues. Germline loops: CDR1 SGHDN, CDR2 FVKESK. V lost 2 bases to trimming and J lost 1 base, with 11 bases between them. The CDR3 DNA is TGTGCCAGCAGCCAACTAACAGCCCCGAACACTGAAGCTTTCTTT. This codes for CASSQLTAPNTEAFF.

V and J are TRBV7-9 and TRBJ1-1, with D unclear. CDR3 length equals 15 residues. CDR1 and CDR2 from the germline V gene are SEHNR and FQNEAQ (reference sequence). The germline V and J ends were trimmed by 3 bases and 0 bases, with 11 bases remaining between them. The CDR3 DNA sequence: TGTGCCAGCAGCTTCGGAGTTTCCATGAACACTGAAGCTTTCTTT. It codes for CASSFGVSMNTEAFF.

V and J are TRBV6-2 or TRBV6-3 and TRBJ2-3, with D maybe TRBD2 (5 bases). Germline lookup yields CDR1 MNHEY and CDR2 SVGEGT. The V end was cut by 1 base, the J end by 5 bases, with 10 bases between. CDR3 length: 14 residues. The CDR3 here is CASSYLAWKDTQYF. The CDR3 DNA follows: TGTGCCAGCAGTTACTTAGCGTGGAAAGATACGCAGTATTTT.

The V gene is TRBV12-3 or TRBV12-4, the J gene TRBJ2-7; 7 bases agree with TRBD2. This CDR3 comprises 13 residues. The V gene end was trimmed by 8 bases and the J gene end by 5 bases; junction bases not matched to a gene: 9. CDR3 coding DNA: TGTGCCAGCCGGGGAGGGCGAATGAACGAGCAGTACTTC. This sequence encodes CASRGGRMNEQYF.

This clone occurred once. This chain connects TRBV19 to TRBJ1-2, with a weak D call TRBD1 (5 bases). Germline CDR1 is LNHDA and CDR2 is SQIVND (reference sequence). V shed 4 bases and J shed 1 base, with 16 bases lying between them. The CDR3 sequence is 16 residues long. The chain's CDR3 is CASSTPLWGGNYGYTF. The CDR3 region has the DNA TGTGCCAGTAGTACCCCTTTATGGGGGGGTAACTATGGCTACACCTTC.

The chain links TRBV7-2 to TRBJ1-3; 7 bases map to TRBD1. This CDR3 is 18 amino acids long. The V and J ends lost 1 base and 8 bases, in that order; junction bases with no gene match: 17. The germline CDR1 and CDR2 sequences are SGHTA and FQGNSA. As DNA, the CDR3 is TGTGCCAGCAGCTTAGTAGCATTACGGACAGGAAGGTCGGACACCATATATTTT. It is translated as CASSLVALRTGRSDTIYF.

The gene calls are TRBV6-2 or TRBV6-3 and TRBJ1-1; D is unresolved. The CDR3 runs to 13 residues. Germline values: CDR1 MNHEY, CDR2 SVGEGT. The V gene lost 4 bases and the J gene lost 4 bases, with 10 bases spanning the gap. CDR3 sequence (DNA): TGTGCCAGCAGTTTGGGAGTAGCCACTGAAGCTTTCTTT. Amino acid sequence: CASSLGVATEAFF.

The chain links TRBV25-1 to TRBJ2-7; D might be TRBD1 (5 bases). Germline V gene data show CDR1 as MGHDK and CDR2 as SYGVNS. V was cut by 6 bases and J by 6 bases, with 9 bases left in between. The length of the CDR3 is 11 residues. The CDR3 region is CASRIGAEQYF. CDR3 bases: TGTGCCAGCAGGATAGGGGCCGAGCAGTACTTC.

This chain uses TRBV5-1 with TRBJ1-1; perhaps TRBD1 as D (6 bases). This CDR3 has 14 amino acids. CDR1 and CDR2 (germline): SGHRS, YFSETQ. Trimming took off 4 bases at V and 1 base at J, with 11 bases between the two ends. Written as DNA, the CDR3 is TGCGCCAGCAGCCGATCAGGGGAGAACACTGAAGCTTTCTTT. Its translation is CASSRSGENTEAFF. The complete variable domain, with remaining parts taken from reference TRBV5-1 and TRBJ1-1, reads KAGVTQTPRYLIKTRGQQVTLSCSPISGHRSVSWYQQTPGQGLQFLFEYFSETQRNKGNFPGRFSGRQFSNSRSEMNVSTLELGDSALYLCASSRSGENTEAFFGQGTRLTVV.

The V gene is TRBV28, the J gene TRBJ1-1, with D possibly being TRBD1 (6 bases). In germline, CDR1 is MDHEN, CDR2 SYDVKM. CDR3 length: 17 residues. V was pared by 3 bases and J by 1 base, with 18 bases between. The CDR3: CASSFGYQGLRNTEAFF. Written as DNA, the CDR3 is TGTGCCAGCAGTTTCGGGTATCAGGGGTTGAGGAACACTGAAGCTTTCTTT.